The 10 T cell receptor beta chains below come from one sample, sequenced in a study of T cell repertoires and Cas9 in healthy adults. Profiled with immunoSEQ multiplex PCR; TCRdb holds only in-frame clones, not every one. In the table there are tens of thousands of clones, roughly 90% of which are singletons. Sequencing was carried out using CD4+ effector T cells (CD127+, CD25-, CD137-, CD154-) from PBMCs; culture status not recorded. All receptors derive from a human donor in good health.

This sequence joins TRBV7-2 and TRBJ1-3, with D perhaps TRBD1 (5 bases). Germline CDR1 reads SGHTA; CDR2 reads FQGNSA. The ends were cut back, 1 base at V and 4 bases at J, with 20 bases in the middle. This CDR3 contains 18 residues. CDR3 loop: CASSLVPDSWLGGNTIYF. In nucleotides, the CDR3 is TGTGCCAGCAGCTTAGTCCCAGACAGCTGGCTGGGAGGAAACACCATATATTTT.

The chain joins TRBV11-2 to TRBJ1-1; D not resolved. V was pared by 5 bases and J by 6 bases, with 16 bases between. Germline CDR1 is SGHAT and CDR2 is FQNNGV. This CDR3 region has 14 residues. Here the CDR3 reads CASSINGIDAEAFF. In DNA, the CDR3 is TGTGCCAGCAGCATAAACGGGATTGACGCTGAAGCTTTCTTT.

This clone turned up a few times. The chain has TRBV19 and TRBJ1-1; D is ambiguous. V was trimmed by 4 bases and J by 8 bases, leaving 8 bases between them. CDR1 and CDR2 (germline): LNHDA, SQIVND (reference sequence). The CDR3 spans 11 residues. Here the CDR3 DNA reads TGTGCCAGTAGTAACAGCTACGAAGCTTTCTTT. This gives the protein CASSNSYEAFF.

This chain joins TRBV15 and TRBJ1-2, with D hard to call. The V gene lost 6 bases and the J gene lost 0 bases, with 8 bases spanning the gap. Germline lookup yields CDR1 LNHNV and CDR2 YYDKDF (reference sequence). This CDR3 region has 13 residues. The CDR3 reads CATSTTANYGYTF. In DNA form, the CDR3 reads TGTGCCACCAGTACGACTGCTAACTATGGCTACACCTTC. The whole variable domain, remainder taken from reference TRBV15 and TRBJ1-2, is DAMVIQNPRYQVTQFGKPVTLSCSQTLNHNVMYWYQQKSSQAPKLLFHYYDKDFNNEADTPDNFQSRRPNTSFCFLDIRSPGLGDTAMYLCATSTTANYGYTFGSGTRLTVV.

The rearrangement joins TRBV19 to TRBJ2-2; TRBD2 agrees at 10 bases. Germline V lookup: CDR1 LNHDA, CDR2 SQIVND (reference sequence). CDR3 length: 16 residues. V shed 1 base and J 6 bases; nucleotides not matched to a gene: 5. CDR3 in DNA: TGTGCCAGTAGTATAGGTGGACTAGCGGCTGCCGGGGAGCTGTTTTTT. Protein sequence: CASSIGGLAAAGELFF. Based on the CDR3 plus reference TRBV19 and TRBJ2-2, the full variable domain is DGGITQSPKYLFRKEGQNVTLSCEQNLNHDAMYWYRQDPGQGLRLIYYSQIVNDFQKGDIAEGYSVSREKKESFPLTVTSAQKNPTAFYLCASSIGGLAAAGELFFGEGSRLTVL.

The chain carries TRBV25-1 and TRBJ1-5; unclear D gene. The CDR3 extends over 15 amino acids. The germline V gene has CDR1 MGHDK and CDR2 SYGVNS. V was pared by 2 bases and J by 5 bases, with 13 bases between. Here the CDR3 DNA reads TGTGCCAGCAGTGAACGGGGAGGGTTGGATCAGCCCCAGCATTTT. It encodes CASSERGGLDQPQHF.

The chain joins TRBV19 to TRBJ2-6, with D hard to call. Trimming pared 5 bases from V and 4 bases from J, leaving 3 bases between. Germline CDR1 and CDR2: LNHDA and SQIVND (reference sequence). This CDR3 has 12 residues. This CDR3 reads CASSSGANVLTF. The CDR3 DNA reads TGTGCCAGTAGTTCCGGGGCCAACGTCCTGACTTTC.

The CDR3: CASSLDRWAFF. As DNA, the CDR3 is TGTGCCAGCAGCTTGGACAGGTGGGCTTTCTTT. The V gene is TRBV5-5, the J gene TRBJ1-1; maybe TRBD1 (5 bases). Germline-derived CDR1 and CDR2 are SGHKS and YYEKEE (reference sequence). V was shortened by 0 bases and J by 11 bases, with 8 bases between the two germline ends. CDR3 length: 11 residues.

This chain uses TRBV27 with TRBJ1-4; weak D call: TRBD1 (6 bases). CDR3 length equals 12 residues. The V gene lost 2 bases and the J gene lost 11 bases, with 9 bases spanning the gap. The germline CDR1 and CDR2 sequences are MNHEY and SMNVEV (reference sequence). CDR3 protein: CASSLTTGKLFF. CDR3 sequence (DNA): TGTGCCAGCAGTTTAACCACAGGGAAACTGTTTTTT.

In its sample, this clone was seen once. The CDR3 coding sequence is TGTGCCAGCAGCTTGGATGTTAATGAGCAGTTCTTC. Translating it yields CASSLDVNEQFF. The V and J genes are TRBV5-4 and TRBJ2-1; D ambiguous. Germline assignment: CDR1 SGHNT and CDR2 YYREEE (reference sequence). CDR3 size: 12 residues. Trimming cost V 0 bases and J 7 bases, with 5 bases left between them.